The present T cell receptor beta chain was sequenced within a study of CD8 T cells in ankylosing spondylitis. Study results and limitations: The authors reported significant enrichment of disease-linked clones in matched ankylosing spondylitis synovial fluid. A motif of 8 or 9 highly homologous TCR beta variants was seen as apparently characteristic of ankylosing spondylitis blood.

Quantitative 5'-RACE was performed with molecular barcodes, and it yielded the TCR beta libraries. TCRdb passed the 5' RACE reads through MiXCR, listing each CDR3 protein once. The table lists some 840,000 distinct CDR3 sequences, about 11% of them singletons. V was clipped by 6 bases and J by 5 bases, with 17 bases between them. The CDR3 totals 15 residues. Germline-derived CDR1 and CDR2 are MNHNS and SASEGT. Points on this clonotype: Its antigen is not known.

The chain is built from TRBV6-1 and TRBJ2-1; a weak D match, TRBD1 (5 bases). This receptor was taken from a male donor with ankylosing spondylitis. Specimen: blood, either unsorted or a sorted T cell fraction (not recorded which). The CDR3 loop is CASRRYGARDNEQFF. CDR3 in DNA: TGTGCCAGCAGGCGGTATGGGGCGCGTGACAATGAGCAGTTCTTC.